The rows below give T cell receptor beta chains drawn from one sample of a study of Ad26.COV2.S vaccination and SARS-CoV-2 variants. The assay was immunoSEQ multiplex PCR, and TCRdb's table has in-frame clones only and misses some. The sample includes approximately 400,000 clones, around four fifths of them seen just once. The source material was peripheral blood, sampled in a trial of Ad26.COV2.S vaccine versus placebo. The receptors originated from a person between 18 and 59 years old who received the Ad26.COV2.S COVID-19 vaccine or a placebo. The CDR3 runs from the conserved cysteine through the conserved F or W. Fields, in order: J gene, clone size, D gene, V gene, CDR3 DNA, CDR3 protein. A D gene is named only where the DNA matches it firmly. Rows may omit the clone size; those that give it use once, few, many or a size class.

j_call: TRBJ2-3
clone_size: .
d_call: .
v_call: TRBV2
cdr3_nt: TGTGCCAGCAGGGAGGACCGGACAGATACGCAGTATTTT
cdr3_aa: CASREDRTDTQYF

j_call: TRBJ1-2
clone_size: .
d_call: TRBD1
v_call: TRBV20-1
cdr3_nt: TGCGGACAGGGGGCGCGTAATGGCTACACCTTC
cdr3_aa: CGQGARNGYTF

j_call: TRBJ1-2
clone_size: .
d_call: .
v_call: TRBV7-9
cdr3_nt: TGTGCCAGCAGCCCTGGGGGGGGCGACACCTTC
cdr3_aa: CASSPGGGDTF

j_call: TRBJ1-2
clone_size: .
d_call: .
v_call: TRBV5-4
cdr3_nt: TGTGCCAGCAGCTTGGACAGGGACTATGGCTACACCTTC
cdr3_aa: CASSLDRDYGYTF

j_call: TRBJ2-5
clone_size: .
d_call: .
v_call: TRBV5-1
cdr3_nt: TGCGCCAGCAGCTTGGCCCTCTTTGAGACCCAGTACTTC
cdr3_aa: CASSLALFETQYF

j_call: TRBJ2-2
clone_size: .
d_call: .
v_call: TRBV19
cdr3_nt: TGTGCCAGTAGTTGGGGGTCAAACACCGGGGAGCTGTTTTTT
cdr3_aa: CASSWGSNTGELFF

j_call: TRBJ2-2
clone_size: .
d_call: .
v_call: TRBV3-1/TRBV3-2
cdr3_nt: TGTGCCAGCAGCCAAGGGATTCGGGCGCAGGACACCGGGGAGCTGTTTTTT
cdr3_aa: CASSQGIRAQDTGELFF

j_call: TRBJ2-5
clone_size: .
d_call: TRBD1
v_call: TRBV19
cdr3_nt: TGTGCCAGTAGTCCCCAGGGACAGGGGTCAAAGACCCAGTACTTC
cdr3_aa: CASSPQGQGSKTQYF

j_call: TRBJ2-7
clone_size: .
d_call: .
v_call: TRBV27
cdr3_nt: TGTGCCAGCAGTACCCAGGGACCATACGAGCAGTACTTC
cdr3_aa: CASSTQGPYEQYF

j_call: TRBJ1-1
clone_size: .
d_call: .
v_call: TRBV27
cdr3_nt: TGTGCCAGCAGTTTATCGGCAGGGAGCACTGAAGCTTTCTTT
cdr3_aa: CASSLSAGSTEAFF

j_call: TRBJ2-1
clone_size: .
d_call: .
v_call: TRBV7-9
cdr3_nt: TGTGCCAGCAGCTTGAGATACAATGAGCAGTTCTTC
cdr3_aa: CASSLRYNEQFF

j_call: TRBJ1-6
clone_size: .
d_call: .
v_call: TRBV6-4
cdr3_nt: TGTGCCAGCAGTGACCCTGCGAAACGAAGGGGATTGGATTCACCCCTCCACTTT
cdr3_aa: CASSDPAKRRGLDSPLHF

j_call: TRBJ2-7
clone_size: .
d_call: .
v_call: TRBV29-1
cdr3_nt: TGCAGCGTTGTGATTTTCTCCGGGGACCGTTCCTACGAGCAGTACTTC
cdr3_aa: CSVVIFSGDRSYEQYF

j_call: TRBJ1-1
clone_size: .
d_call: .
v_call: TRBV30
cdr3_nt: TGTGCCTGGAGTGTACGTAGGGGGGTGAGGGCTGAAGCTTTCTTT
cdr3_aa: CAWSVRRGVRAEAFF

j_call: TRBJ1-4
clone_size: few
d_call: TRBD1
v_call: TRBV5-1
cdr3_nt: TGCGCCAGCAGCTTACAGGGGAATGAAAAACTGTTTTTT
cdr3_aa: CASSLQGNEKLFF

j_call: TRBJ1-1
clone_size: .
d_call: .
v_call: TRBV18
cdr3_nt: TGTGCCAGCTCACCAAGAATACGGGGGAATTACACTGAAGCTTTCTTT
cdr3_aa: CASSPRIRGNYTEAFF

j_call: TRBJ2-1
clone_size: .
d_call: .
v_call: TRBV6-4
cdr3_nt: TGTGCCAGCAGTTTGGAGGCCTCCTACAATGAGCAGTTCTTC
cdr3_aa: CASSLEASYNEQFF

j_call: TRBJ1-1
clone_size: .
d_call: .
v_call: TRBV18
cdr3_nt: TGTGCCAGCTCACCCGAGGTGAACACTGAAGCTTTCTTT
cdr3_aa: CASSPEVNTEAFF

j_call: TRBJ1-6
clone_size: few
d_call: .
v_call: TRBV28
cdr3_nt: TGTGCCAGCAGTTCCTCCTTCATATCCAGGGAAGTATCCTATAATTCACCCCTCCACTTT
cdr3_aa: CASSSSFISREVSYNSPLHF

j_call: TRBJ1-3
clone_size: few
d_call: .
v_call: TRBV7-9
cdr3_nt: TGTGCCAGCAGACCCGGGACCAAAGGAAACACCATATATTTT
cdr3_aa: CASRPGTKGNTIYF

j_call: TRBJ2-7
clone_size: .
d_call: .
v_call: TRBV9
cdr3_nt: TGTGCCAGCAGCGTAGGGGCAGGGGATTCCTACGAGCAGTACTTC
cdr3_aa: CASSVGAGDSYEQYF

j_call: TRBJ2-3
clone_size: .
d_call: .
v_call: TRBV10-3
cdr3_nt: TGTGCCATCAGTGAGTCTAGGGGCCGGCGCACAGATACGCAGTATTTT
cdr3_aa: CAISESRGRRTDTQYF